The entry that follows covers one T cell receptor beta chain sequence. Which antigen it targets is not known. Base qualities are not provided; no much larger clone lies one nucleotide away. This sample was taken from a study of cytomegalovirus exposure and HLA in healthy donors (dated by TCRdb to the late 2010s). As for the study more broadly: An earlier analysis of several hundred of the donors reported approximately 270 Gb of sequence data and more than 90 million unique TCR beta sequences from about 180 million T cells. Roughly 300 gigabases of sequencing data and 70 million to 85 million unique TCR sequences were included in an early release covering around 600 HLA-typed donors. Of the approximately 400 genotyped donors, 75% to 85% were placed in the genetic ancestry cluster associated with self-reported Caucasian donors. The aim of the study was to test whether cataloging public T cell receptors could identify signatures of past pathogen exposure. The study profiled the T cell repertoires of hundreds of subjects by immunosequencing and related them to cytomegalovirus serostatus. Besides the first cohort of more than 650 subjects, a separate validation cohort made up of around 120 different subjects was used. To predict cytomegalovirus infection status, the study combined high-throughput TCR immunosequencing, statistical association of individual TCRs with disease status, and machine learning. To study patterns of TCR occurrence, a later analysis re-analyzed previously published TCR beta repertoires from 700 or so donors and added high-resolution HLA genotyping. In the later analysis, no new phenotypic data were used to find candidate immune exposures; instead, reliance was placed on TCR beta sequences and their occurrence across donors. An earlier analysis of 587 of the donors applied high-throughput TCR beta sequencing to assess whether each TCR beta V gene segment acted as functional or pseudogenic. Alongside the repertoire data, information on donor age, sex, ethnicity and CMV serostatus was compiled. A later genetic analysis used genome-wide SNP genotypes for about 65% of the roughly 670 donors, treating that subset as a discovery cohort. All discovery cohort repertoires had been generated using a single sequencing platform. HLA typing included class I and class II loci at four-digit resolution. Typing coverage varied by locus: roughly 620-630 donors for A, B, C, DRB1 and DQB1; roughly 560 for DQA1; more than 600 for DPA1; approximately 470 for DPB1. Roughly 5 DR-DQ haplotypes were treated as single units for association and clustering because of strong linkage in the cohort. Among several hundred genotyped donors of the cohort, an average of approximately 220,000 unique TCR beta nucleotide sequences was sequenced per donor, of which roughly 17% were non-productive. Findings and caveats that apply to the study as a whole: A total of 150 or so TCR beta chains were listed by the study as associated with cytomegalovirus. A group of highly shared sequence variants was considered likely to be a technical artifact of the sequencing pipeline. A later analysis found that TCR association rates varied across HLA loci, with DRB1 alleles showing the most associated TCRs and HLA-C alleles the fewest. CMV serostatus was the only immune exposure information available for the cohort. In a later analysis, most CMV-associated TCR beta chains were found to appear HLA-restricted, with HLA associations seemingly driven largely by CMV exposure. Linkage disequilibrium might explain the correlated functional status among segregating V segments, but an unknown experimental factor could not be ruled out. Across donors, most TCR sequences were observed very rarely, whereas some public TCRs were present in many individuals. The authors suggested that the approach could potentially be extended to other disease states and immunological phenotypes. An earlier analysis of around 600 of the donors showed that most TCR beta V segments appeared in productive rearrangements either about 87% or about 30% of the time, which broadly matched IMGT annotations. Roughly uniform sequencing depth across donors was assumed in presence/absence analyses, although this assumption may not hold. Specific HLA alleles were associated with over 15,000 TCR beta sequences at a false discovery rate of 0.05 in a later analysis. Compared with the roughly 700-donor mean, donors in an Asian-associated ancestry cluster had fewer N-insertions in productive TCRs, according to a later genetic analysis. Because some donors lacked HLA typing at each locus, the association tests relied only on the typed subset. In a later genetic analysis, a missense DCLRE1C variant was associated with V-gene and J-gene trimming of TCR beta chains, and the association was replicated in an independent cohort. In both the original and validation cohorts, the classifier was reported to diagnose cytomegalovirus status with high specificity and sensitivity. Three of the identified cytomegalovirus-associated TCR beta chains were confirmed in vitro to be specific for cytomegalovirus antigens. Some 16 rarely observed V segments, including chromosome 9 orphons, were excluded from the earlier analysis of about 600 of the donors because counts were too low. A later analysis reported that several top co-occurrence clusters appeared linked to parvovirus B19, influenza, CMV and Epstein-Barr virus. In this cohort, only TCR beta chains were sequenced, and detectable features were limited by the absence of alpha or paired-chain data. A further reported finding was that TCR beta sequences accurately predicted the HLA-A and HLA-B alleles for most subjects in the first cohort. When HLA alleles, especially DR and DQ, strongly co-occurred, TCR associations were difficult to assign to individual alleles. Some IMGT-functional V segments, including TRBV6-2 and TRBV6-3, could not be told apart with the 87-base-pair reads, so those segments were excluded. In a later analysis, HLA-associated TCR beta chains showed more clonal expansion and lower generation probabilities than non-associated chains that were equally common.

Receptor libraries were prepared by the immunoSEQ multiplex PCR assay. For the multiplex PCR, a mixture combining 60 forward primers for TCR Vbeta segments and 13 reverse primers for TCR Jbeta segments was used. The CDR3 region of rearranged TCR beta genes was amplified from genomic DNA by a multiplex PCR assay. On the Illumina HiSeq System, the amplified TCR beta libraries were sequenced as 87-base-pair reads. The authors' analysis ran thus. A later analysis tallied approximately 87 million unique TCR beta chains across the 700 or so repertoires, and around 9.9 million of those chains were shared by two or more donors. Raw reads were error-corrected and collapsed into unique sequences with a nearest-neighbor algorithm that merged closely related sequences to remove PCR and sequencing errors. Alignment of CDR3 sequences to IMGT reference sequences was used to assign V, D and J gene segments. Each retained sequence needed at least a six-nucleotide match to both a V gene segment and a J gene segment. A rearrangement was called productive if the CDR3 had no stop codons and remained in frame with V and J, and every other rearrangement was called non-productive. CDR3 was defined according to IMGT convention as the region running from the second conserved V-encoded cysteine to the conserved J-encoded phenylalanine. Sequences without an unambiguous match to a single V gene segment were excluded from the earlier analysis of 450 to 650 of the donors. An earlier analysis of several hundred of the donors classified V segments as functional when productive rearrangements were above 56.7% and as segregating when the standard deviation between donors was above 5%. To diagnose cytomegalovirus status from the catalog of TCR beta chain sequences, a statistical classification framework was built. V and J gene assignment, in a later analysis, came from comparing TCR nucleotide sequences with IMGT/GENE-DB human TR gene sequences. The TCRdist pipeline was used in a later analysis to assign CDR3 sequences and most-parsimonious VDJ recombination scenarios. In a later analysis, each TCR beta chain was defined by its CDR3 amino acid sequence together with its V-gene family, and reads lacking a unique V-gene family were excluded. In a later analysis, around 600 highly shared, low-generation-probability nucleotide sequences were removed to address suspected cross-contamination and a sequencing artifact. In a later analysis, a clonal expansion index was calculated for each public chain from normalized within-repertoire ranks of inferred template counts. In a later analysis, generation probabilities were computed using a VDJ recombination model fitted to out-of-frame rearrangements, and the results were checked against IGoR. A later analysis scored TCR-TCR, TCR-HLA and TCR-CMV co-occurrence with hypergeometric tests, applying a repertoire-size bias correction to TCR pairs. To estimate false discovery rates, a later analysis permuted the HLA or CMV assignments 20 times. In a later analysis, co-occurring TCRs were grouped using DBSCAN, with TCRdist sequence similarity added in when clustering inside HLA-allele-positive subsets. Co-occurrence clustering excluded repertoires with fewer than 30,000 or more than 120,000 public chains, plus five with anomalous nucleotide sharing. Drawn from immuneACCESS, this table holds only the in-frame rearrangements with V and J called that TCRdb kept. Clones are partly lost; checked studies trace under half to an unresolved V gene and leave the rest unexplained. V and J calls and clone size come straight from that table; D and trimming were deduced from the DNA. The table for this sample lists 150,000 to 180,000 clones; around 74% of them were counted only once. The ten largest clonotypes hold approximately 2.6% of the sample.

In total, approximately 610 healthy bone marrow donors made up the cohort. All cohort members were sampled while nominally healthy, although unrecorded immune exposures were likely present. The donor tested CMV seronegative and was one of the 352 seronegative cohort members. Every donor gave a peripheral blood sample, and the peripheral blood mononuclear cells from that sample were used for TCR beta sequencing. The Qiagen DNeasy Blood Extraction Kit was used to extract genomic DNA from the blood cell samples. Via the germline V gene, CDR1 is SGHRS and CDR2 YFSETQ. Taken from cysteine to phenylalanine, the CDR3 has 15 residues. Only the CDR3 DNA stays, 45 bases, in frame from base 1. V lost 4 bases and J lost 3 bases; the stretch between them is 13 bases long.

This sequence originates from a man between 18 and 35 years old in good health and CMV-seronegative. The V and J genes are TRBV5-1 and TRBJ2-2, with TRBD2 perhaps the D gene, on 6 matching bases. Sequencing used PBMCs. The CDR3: CASSRPGGDTGELFF. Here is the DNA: TGCGCCAGCAGCCGGCCCGGCGGGGACACCGGGGAGCTGTTTTTT.